Sequencing of this T cell receptor (beta chain) was carried out in a study of blood T cell repertoires in COVID-19. About the research overall: Whether acute or convalescent, the COVID-19 samples came from the United States, Italy and Spain.

TCRdb keeps only in-frame clones here, not all; method: immunoSEQ multiplex PCR. The profile shows a few hundred thousand clones, around 89% of them singletons. This CDR3 has 14 amino acids. CDR1 is GTSNPN, CDR2 SVGIG, per germline (reference sequence). Germline trimming cut 2 bases from V and 2 bases from J; bases unmatched to any gene: 6. The chain carries TRBV30 and TRBJ2-7, with TRBD1 matching 7 bases. The source material was peripheral blood. The origin of this receptor is a man aged 60 to 69 who had recovered from COVID-19. In nucleotides, the CDR3 is TGTGCCTGGAGTATGGGACAGAGTACCTACGAGCAGTACTTC. Protein: CAWSMGQSTYEQYF.